A single sample is the source of the 12 T cell receptor beta chains below, sequenced in a study of cytomegalovirus exposure and HLA in healthy donors. Both 60 Vbeta primers and 13 Jbeta primers went into the PCR. Method: immunoSEQ multiplex PCR; TCRdb's copy keeps in-frame clones and lacks some. The sample has about 200,000 clones, 82% seen once. Sequenced material: PBMCs. The source is a boy aged 2 to 10 in good health and CMV-seronegative.

This chain links TRBV19 with TRBJ1-5; 11 nucleotides line up with TRBD1. This CDR3 spans 17 amino acids. The V segment lost 4 bases and the J segment 0 bases; nucleotides outside the gene matches: 5. Germline V gene lookup returns CDR1 LNHDA and CDR2 SQIVND (reference sequence). The CDR3 DNA follows: TGTGCCAGTAGTAACGGACAGGGGGCTTATAGCAATCAGCCCCAGCATTTT. It translates to CASSNGQGAYSNQPQHF.

A word on this clone: Other nucleotide sequences from this sample produce the same CDR3. The V and J genes are TRBV5-4 and TRBJ2-5; 10 positions agree with TRBD1. The CDR3 loop spans 17 amino acids. The germline gives CDR1 SGHNT, CDR2 YYREEE (reference sequence). J lost 6 bases, V lost 0 bases, and 11 bases had no gene match. The CDR3 DNA reads as TGTGCCAGCAGCTTGGTCGGTCGGGGACAGGGGAGACAGACCCAGTACTTC. Protein sequence: CASSLVGRGQGRQTQYF.

The chain joins TRBV5-1 to TRBJ2-7; no clear D gene. The germline gives CDR1 SGHRS, CDR2 YFSETQ. V gave up 4 bases and J gave up 0 bases, with 26 bases separating them. The CDR3 is made up of 19 amino acids. CDR3 protein: CASSPYAYFAALSSYEQYF. CDR3 in DNA: TGCGCCAGCAGCCCTTACGCCTATTTCGCCGCCCTTAGCTCCTACGAGCAGTACTTC.

This clone is a singleton in its sample. The chain joins TRBV14 to TRBJ2-5; 9 nucleotides agree with TRBD1. The end of the DNA aligns better with TRBJ2-7, so the J call may be wrong. The CDR3 has 16 residues. Germline-derived CDR1 and CDR2 are SGHDN and FVKESK. CDR3 nucleotides: TGTGCCAGCAGCCAAGCGGGACTGGGACAGGGCTACGAGCAGTACTTC. It codes for CASSQAGLGQGYEQYF.

The V gene is TRBV30, the J gene TRBJ1-6, with D hard to call. CDR1 is GTSNPN, CDR2 SVGIG, per germline (reference sequence). V lost 2 bases to trimming and J lost 7 bases, with 15 bases between them. The CDR3 spans 15 residues. CDR3 nucleotide sequence: TGTGCCTGGAGTTCCCCCGAGCGGACCAATTCACCCCTCCACTTT. It specifies CAWSSPERTNSPLHF.

The J gene is TRBJ1-6, the V gene TRBV23-1; perhaps TRBD1 as D (6 bases). TRBV23-1 is an ORF, and what it does is uncertain. V was cut by 4 bases and J by 0 bases, with 22 bases left in between. CDR3 length: 20 amino acids. The CDR3 here is CASSRVGQGSWSSYNSPLHF. In DNA, the CDR3 is TGCGCCAGCAGTCGGGTCGGGCAGGGGTCATGGAGCTCCTATAATTCACCCCTCCACTTT.

The chain links TRBV29-1 to TRBJ2-7, with 9 positions matching TRBD1. Germline values: CDR1 SQVTM, CDR2 ANQGSEA. Trimming cost V 5 bases and J 5 bases; bases outside gene matches: 7. The length of the CDR3 is 13 residues. CDR3 loop: CSVLGTGTHEQYF. The CDR3 DNA is TGCAGCGTTCTCGGGACAGGGACCCACGAGCAGTACTTC.

The chain has TRBV29-1 and TRBJ1-2, with D unclear. The V end was cut by 0 bases, the J end by 4 bases, with 12 bases between. This CDR3 is built from 14 residues. The V gene's germline CDR1 is SQVTM and CDR2 ANQGSEA. The CDR3 DNA sequence: TGCAGCGTTGAAGATGAGGGTTTTCCCTATGGCTACACCTTC. Amino acids: CSVEDEGFPYGYTF.

The sample holds one count of this clone. V is TRBV27 and J is TRBJ2-7; TRBD2 might be the D (6 bases). The length of the CDR3 is 15 residues. V dropped 6 bases and J dropped 0 bases, with 15 bases sitting between them. Germline V gene data show CDR1 as MNHEY and CDR2 as SMNVEV (reference sequence). The CDR3 DNA reads TGTGCCAGCAGCCACGCCGCGGGGACCTCCTACGAGCAGTACTTC. It specifies CASSHAAGTSYEQYF.

The gene calls are TRBV9 and TRBJ2-7; no clear D. Trimming took 0 bases from V and 4 from J, leaving 17 bases between them. Looked up from germline, CDR1 is SGDLS and CDR2 is YYNGEE. The CDR3 contains 16 residues. In DNA, the CDR3 is TGTGCCAGCAGCGTAGGAACTACCCAGTACGAATACGAGCAGTACTTC. Residues: CASSVGTTQYEYEQYF. Combining the CDR3 with reference TRBV9 and TRBJ2-7 gives the whole variable domain DSGVTQTPKHLITATGQRVTLRCSPRSGDLSVYWYQQSLDQGLQFLIQYYNGEERAKGNILERFSAQQFPDLHSELNLSSLELGDSALYFCASSVGTTQYEYEQYFGPGTRLTVT.

The chain is built from TRBV9 and TRBJ1-1; D possibly corresponds to TRBD1 (5 bases). The CDR3 consists of 13 residues. Trimming pared 2 bases from V and 3 bases from J, leaving 8 bases between. The V gene's germline CDR1 is SGDLS and CDR2 YYNGEE. CDR3 region: CASSVTGYTEAFF. The CDR3 DNA reads TGTGCCAGCAGCGTCACAGGTTACACTGAAGCTTTCTTT.

The V gene is TRBV19, the J gene TRBJ2-5; D gene ambiguous. V gave up 5 bases and J gave up 1 base, with 5 bases separating them. The length of the CDR3 is 12 residues. Germline V lookup: CDR1 LNHDA, CDR2 SQIVND (reference sequence). Here the CDR3 reads CASSVRQETQYF. CDR3 nucleotide sequence: TGTGCCAGTAGTGTGCGCCAAGAGACCCAGTACTTC.